These 20 T cell receptor beta chains were sequenced from one sample in a study of shared clonotypes between healthy human individuals. Libraries were prepared by immunoSEQ multiplex PCR; TCRdb keeps only in-frame clonotypes and omits some of them. Of about 460,000 clones listed, roughly 80% are singletons. Sequencing was carried out using PBMCs. The receptors come from a woman aged 35 to 49 in good health. Some clones in this sample may be carry-over from other donors' samples.

This rearrangement joins TRBV5-5 to TRBJ1-2; D not certain. V was pared by 0 bases and J by 1 base, with 7 bases between. The CDR3 extends over 14 amino acids. Germline values: CDR1 SGHKS, CDR2 YYEKEE (reference sequence). DNA of the CDR3: TGTGCCAGCAGCTTGGACCAGTTTAACTATGGCTACACCTTC. As protein: CASSLDQFNYGYTF.

This sequence joins TRBV11-2 and TRBJ1-2; tentative D call: TRBD1 (5 bases). Trimming took 0 bases from V and 3 from J, leaving 5 bases between them. Germline V gene sequence: CDR1 SGHAT, CDR2 FQNNGV. CDR3 length equals 13 residues. As DNA, the CDR3 is TGTGCCAGCAGCTTAGACAGGGACTATGGCTACACCTTC. Translated, it gives CASSLDRDYGYTF.

This clone appeared a single time. The V and J genes are TRBV25-1 and TRBJ2-1, with D possibly being TRBD1 (5 bases). This CDR3 is built from 14 residues. V lost 0 bases to trimming and J lost 9 bases, with 12 bases between them. CDR1 and CDR2 (germline): MGHDK, SYGVNS. The CDR3 here is CASSEYGAVGEQFF. The CDR3 bases are TGTGCCAGCAGTGAATATGGGGCGGTCGGTGAGCAGTTCTTC. The full variable domain, completed using reference TRBV25-1 and TRBJ2-1, is EADIYQTPRYLVIGTGKKITLECSQTMGHDKMYWYQQDPGMELHLIHYSYGVNSTEKGDLSSESTVSRIRTEHFPLTLESARPSHTSQYLCASSEYGAVGEQFFGPGTRLTVL.

V usage is TRBV7-8 and J usage is TRBJ2-7, with TRBD2 matching 11 bases. Germline lookup yields CDR1 SGHVS and CDR2 FQNEAQ. V lost 4 bases to trimming and J lost 3 bases; unmatched junction nucleotides: 2. This CDR3 spans 14 amino acids. The DNA of the CDR3 is TGTGCCAGCAGCTCCCTAGCGGGAGGCTACGAGCAGTACTTC. Translating gives CASSSLAGGYEQYF. Based on the CDR3 plus reference TRBV7-8 and TRBJ2-7, the full variable domain is GAGVSQSPRYKVAKRGQDVALRCDPISGHVSLFWYQQALGQGPEFLTYFQNEAQLDKSGLPSDRFFAERPEGSVSTLKIQRTQQEDSAVYLCASSSLAGGYEQYFGPGTRLTVT.

This clone was observed a single time. The J gene is TRBJ2-1, the V gene TRBV28; 13 nucleotides align to TRBD2. Germline CDR1 is MDHEN and CDR2 is SYDVKM. Germline trimming cut 8 bases from V and 9 bases from J; bases unmatched to any gene: 10. The CDR3 length is 15 residues. CDR3 loop: CASLLTSGRGGEQFF. The CDR3 DNA reads TGTGCCAGCCTGCTAACTAGCGGGAGGGGGGGTGAGCAGTTCTTC.

Of note for this clone: Only one base separates this from a far larger clonotype, so it likely reflects a read error. In the same sample, other DNA sequences code for this CDR3. This rearrangement joins TRBV18 to TRBJ1-2; 8 bases are a match to TRBD1. Trimming removed 6 bases from V and 8 bases from J; junction bases left unmatched: 11. Germline V gives CDR1 KGHSH, CDR2 LQKENI. The CDR3 has 14 residues. The CDR3 DNA reads as TGTGCCAGCTCCCCCCAGCAGGGGGCGTCGGGCTACACCTTC. It encodes CASSPQQGASGYTF.

The count of this clone is one. For the CDR3, the DNA is TGTGCCATCAGTGATGGGCCCGGGAGGGAGCAGTATTTT. Its protein is CAISDGPGREQYF. The J gene is TRBJ2-3, the V gene TRBV10-3; 8 nucleotides align to TRBD2. Germline V gene lookup returns CDR1 ENHRY and CDR2 SYGVKD. CDR3 length: 13 residues. V was pared by 3 bases and J by 11 bases, with 7 bases of the junction left unmatched.

The rearrangement joins TRBV13 to TRBJ1-2, with D uncertain. The CDR3 has 14 residues. Germline loops: CDR1 PRHDT, CDR2 FYEKMQ (reference sequence). V lost 4 bases, J lost 0 bases, and 9 bases lay in between. CDR3 sequence: CASSSDITNYGYTF. DNA of the CDR3: TGTGCCAGCAGCTCAGACATAACTAACTATGGCTACACCTTC.

This clone was recorded a few times. This rearrangement joins TRBV10-2 to TRBJ2-5; 10 nucleotides agree with TRBD2. The better agreement between TRBJ2-7 and the DNA end casts doubt on the J call. CDR1 WSHSY and CDR2 SAAADI come from the germline V gene. This CDR3 contains 14 residues. The CDR3 coding sequence is TGCGCCAGCACTCCGGGACTAGCGTGGCACGAGCAGTACTTC. Protein: CASTPGLAWHEQYF.

The V and J genes are TRBV28 and TRBJ2-7; no clear D. The CDR3 covers 12 residues. V lost 4 bases to trimming and J lost 2 bases, with 6 bases between them. CDR1 and CDR2 from the germline V gene are MDHEN and SYDVKM. The CDR3 spells CASSSSPYEQYF. CDR3 DNA sequence: TGTGCCAGCAGTTCCTCCCCCTACGAGCAGTACTTC.

As regards this clone: This clone may be a read error of a much larger clone one base away. The same CDR3 can be traced to other DNA sequences in this sample. V gene TRBV5-1 combines with J gene TRBJ2-3; possibly TRBD1 or TRBD2 for D (5 bases each). There are 14 residues in the CDR3. Germline V gene sequence: CDR1 SGHRS, CDR2 YFSETQ. CDR3 nucleotides: TGTGCCAGCAGCTGGATGGGGGACACAGATACGCAGTATTTT. Translating it yields CASSWMGDTDTQYF.

The chain couples TRBV2 to TRBJ1-5; D unresolved. Germline CDR1 is SNHLY and CDR2 is FYNNEI. The CDR3 spans 14 residues. The V gene lost 0 bases and the J gene lost 6 bases, with 9 bases spanning the gap. The CDR3 DNA reads TGTGCCAGCAGTGAAGCGCGGGCGGCTCAGCCCCAGCATTTT. Protein product: CASSEARAAQPQHF. Looking up the rest from reference TRBV2 and TRBJ1-5 gives the full variable domain: EPEVTQTPSHQVTQMGQEVILRCVPISNHLYFYWYRQILGQKVEFLVSFYNNEISEKSEIFDDQFSVERPDGSNFTLKIRSTKLEDSAMYFCASSEARAAQPQHFGDGTRLSIL.

The chain carries TRBV30 and TRBJ1-1; possibly TRBD1 for D (5 bases). Trimming pared 0 bases from V and 4 bases from J, leaving 12 bases between. The CDR3 runs 14 residues. Looked up from germline, CDR1 is GTSNPN and CDR2 is SVGIG (reference sequence). CDR3 sequence: CAWSVPRVGTEAFF. As DNA, the CDR3 is TGTGCCTGGAGTGTACCCAGGGTGGGCACTGAAGCTTTCTTT.

The sample holds a few counts of this clone. In DNA form, the CDR3 reads TGTGCCAGCAGCTCCCCCTGGGAGCTGATTAACTATGGCTACACCTTC. Translated, it gives CASSSPWELINYGYTF. This rearrangement joins TRBV7-2 to TRBJ1-2, with unresolved D. Trimming stripped 4 bases from V and 1 base from J, with 16 bases between. The CDR3 is 16 residues long. CDR1 and CDR2 from the germline V gene are SGHTA and FQGNSA.

The genes are TRBV29-1 and TRBJ2-7; 10 positions match TRBD2. Germline V gene data show CDR1 as SQVTM and CDR2 as ANQGSEA. This CDR3 contains 13 residues. J lost 6 bases, V lost 4 bases, and 6 bases had no gene match. CDR3 sequence reads: CSVAPSGSPEQYF. CDR3 bases: TGCAGCGTTGCCCCTAGCGGGAGTCCCGAGCAGTACTTC.

The V and J genes are TRBV13 and TRBJ2-7; D may be TRBD2 (5 bases). This CDR3 is 12 amino acids long. V lost 4 bases to trimming and J lost 7 bases, with 11 bases between them. CDR1 and CDR2 (germline): PRHDT, FYEKMQ (reference sequence). The chain's CDR3 is CASSSRTGEQYF. CDR3 nucleotides: TGTGCCAGCAGCTCCCGGACGGGGGAGCAGTACTTC.

This chain uses TRBV15 with TRBJ2-1; 9 positions agree with TRBD1. Trimming at V came to 0 bases and at J to 6 bases, leaving 9 bases not matched to a gene. The germline CDR1 and CDR2 sequences are LNHNV and YYDKDF (reference sequence). The CDR3 sequence is 17 residues long. The DNA for the CDR3 is TGTGCCACCAGCAGAGATGTAGGACAGGGGCCGGCCAATGAGCAGTTCTTC. It is translated as CATSRDVGQGPANEQFF.

The rearrangement joins TRBV28 to TRBJ2-5; 9 bases align to TRBD2. CDR1 is MDHEN, CDR2 SYDVKM, per germline. J was trimmed by 2 bases and V by 6 bases; bases with no gene match: 10. The CDR3 has 16 residues. The CDR3 bases are TGTGCCAGCAGCCTAGGGGCGGGAGGGCCTCAAGAGACCCAGTACTTC. Translation gives CASSLGAGGPQETQYF.

As to this clone: A read error is likely here: a far larger clone is one base away. V and J are TRBV2 and TRBJ2-1; 7 bases align to TRBD2. CDR3 size: 14 residues. CDR1 is SNHLY and CDR2 is FYNNEI in the germline V gene. CDR3 residues: CASRAGASHNERFF. CDR3 nucleotide sequence: TGTGCCAGCCGGGCGGGAGCCAGCCACAATGAGCGGTTCTTC.

The rearrangement uses TRBV18 and TRBJ2-5; tentatively, D is TRBD1 or TRBD2 (5 bases each). V gave up 1 base and J gave up 3 bases, with 6 bases separating them. The CDR3 loop spans 13 amino acids. The germline gives CDR1 KGHSH, CDR2 LQKENI. Here the CDR3 DNA reads TGTGCCAGCTCACCACGGGGGAAAGAGACCCAGTACTTC. Encoded protein: CASSPRGKETQYF.